This TCR beta chain was observed in a study of blood T cell repertoires in COVID-19 (dated by TCRdb to the early 2020s). Background on the whole study: Collaborator samples came from the United States, Italy and Spain and covered acute and convalescent phases of COVID-19. The prospective study material was composed of cDNA or gDNA derived from T cells, B-cell-depleted T cells, or PBMCs. Subjects who had been exposed to COVID-19, were actively infected with it, or had recovered from it provided the deeply sampled blood TCRbeta repertoires that made up the dataset. The repertoires were released in a freely available public database intended as a resource for research on the immune response to SARS-CoV-2. The samples were drawn from the first 160 participants of the ongoing ImmuneRACE study and from 1,254 subjects provided by 6 global collaborators. A de-identified subject ID, COVID-19 status, age in years and sex were almost always included in the sample metadata. Where available, HLA class I and class II types were taken from metadata supplied by the sample provider and were not determined by assay-based typing. Study-wide findings and limitations: The quantity of clinical and demographic metadata differed by source and by participant and was supplied without curation.

On this clone: Which antigen it targets is not known. No per-base quality is available; no much larger clone lies one base away.

Germline trimming amounts to 5 bases on V and 3 bases on J, with 3 as the count of junction bases outside the gene matches. Based on the germline V gene, the CDR1 and CDR2 sequences are MRHNA and SNTAGT. Inclusive of the bounding cysteine and phenylalanine, the CDR3 is 14 residues long. Only the CDR3 DNA is retained, 42 bases long and in frame from the first base. TCRbeta CDR3 regions were amplified from genomic DNA using the immunoSEQ Assay, a bias-controlled multiplex PCR. Under the source paper's analysis protocol: The number of nucleated cells in each sample was estimated from the amplification of reference gene primers within the assay. To quantify the absolute abundance of each unique TCRbeta CDR3 rearrangement, sequence reads were collapsed and filtered. For each sample, productive Simpson clonality was calculated as the square root of Simpson's diversity index over productive rearrangements. TCRdb stores this immuneACCESS table with in-frame sequences only. Part of the clones is absent; in the studies checked, under half of the shortfall reflects unresolved V genes, and no reason is known for the rest. From that table come the V and J calls and clone size; the DNA was used to work out D and trimming. For this sample the table gives 200,000 to 250,000 clones, of which around four fifths were detected only once. The ten biggest clones cover 4.8% of the sample.

In the prospective study, participants were about 18 to 100 years old, resided in under 30 geographic areas of the United States, and were enrolled through a virtual design. In the prospective study, participants were assigned to cohorts based on the clinical history participants reported in a screening survey and a study questionnaire. A participant counted as exposed if, within 2 weeks of entering the study, that participant had been in contact with someone who had a PCR-confirmed or clinician-diagnosed COVID-19 case. Each participant in the prospective study had whole blood, serum and a nasopharyngeal or oropharyngeal swab collected by mobile phlebotomists. Prospective study participants could optionally give additional blood draws and questionnaires over a roughly two-month period. Prospective study blood samples were shipped either frozen or at room temperature before DNA extraction.

The chain is assembled from TRBV6-4 and TRBJ2-2; the central 7 bases match TRBD1. Sequencing used PBMCs or T cells enriched from blood (not recorded which). The source is a woman in her fifties or sixties who had been exposed to COVID-19. The CDR3 corresponds to CASSRQGDTGELFF. At the DNA level, the sequence is TGTGCCAGCAGTAGGCAGGGGGACACCGGGGAGCTGTTTTTT.